The rows below give T cell receptor beta chains drawn from one sample of a study of neurological immune-mediated disorders. TCRdb fed the 5' RACE reads into MiXCR, producing one record per CDR3 protein. The repertoire holds around 42,000 distinct CDR3 sequences, with approximately 15% as singletons. The sequencing input was PBMCs. The receptors here all came from a man aged 25 to 40 in good health. The CDR3 runs from the conserved cysteine through the conserved F or W. D genes are given only for firm matches. The size of a clone is reported for some rows only, either as once, few or many, or as a class for expanded clones.

v_gene,j_gene,d_gene,abundance,CDR3aa,CDR3nt
TRBV10-3,TRBJ2-2,TRBD2,many,CAISPTSGGNTGELFF,TGTGCCATCAGCCCGACTAGCGGGGGAAACACCGGGGAGCTGTTTTTT
TRBV19,TRBJ2-1,-,many,CASSIQDRGEQFF,TGTGCCAGTAGTATACAAGACAGAGGTGAGCAGTTCTTC
TRBV6-6,TRBJ1-6,-,few,CASSYLGGHNSPLHF,TGTGCCAGCAGTTACTTGGGAGGCCATAATTCACCCCTCCACTTT
TRBV5-1,TRBJ2-3,TRBD2,many,CASGVAGLSTDTQYF,TGCGCCAGCGGGGTAGCGGGCCTTAGCACAGATACGCAGTATTTT
TRBV12-3/TRBV12-4,TRBJ2-2,-,many,CASRLPGTNTGELFF,TGTGCCAGCAGGCTTCCGGGGACGAACACCGGGGAGCTGTTTTTT
TRBV29-1,TRBJ2-2,TRBD2,few,CSVVGRPNTGELFF,TGCAGCGTTGTCGGGAGGCCGAACACCGGGGAGCTGTTTTTT
TRBV5-1,TRBJ2-5,-,many,CASSIVGDEETQYF,TGCGCCAGCAGCATAGTGGGGGATGAGGAGACCCAGTACTTC
TRBV5-1,TRBJ2-4,-,many,CASSLAPEGAKNIQYF,TGCGCCAGCAGCTTGGCCCCGGAGGGAGCCAAAAACATTCAGTACTTC
TRBV5-8,TRBJ1-2,TRBD1,-,CASNKGQGAGGYTF,TGTGCCAGCAACAAGGGGCAGGGGGCTGGGGGCTACACCTTC
TRBV21-1,TRBJ2-1,-,many,CASSKPKRDRPYNEQFF,TGTGCCAGCAGCAAACCCAAGCGGGACCGGCCCTACAATGAGCAGTTCTTC
TRBV3-1,TRBJ2-3,-,few,CASSRTDGATDTQYF,TGTGCCAGCAGCCGAACGGACGGAGCCACAGATACGCAGTATTTT
TRBV19,TRBJ1-1,-,many,CASSPTAGRGEAFF,TGTGCCAGTAGTCCAACGGCGGGACGGGGCGAAGCTTTCTTT
TRBV5-1,TRBJ2-2,-,many,CASSLSAGTTGELFF,TGCGCCAGCAGCTTGTCGGCAGGGACCACCGGGGAGCTGTTTTTT
TRBV5-1,TRBJ2-2,TRBD2,many,CASSLLTSGLFGTGELFF,TGCGCCAGCAGCCTCCTGACTAGCGGGCTATTTGGGACCGGGGAGCTGTTTTTT
TRBV6-1,TRBJ2-7,-,many,CASTRTVLSYEQYF,TGTGCCAGCACCAGGACGGTCCTCTCCTACGAGCAGTACTTC
TRBV29-1,TRBJ2-1,-,many,CSVEGGSAYEQFF,TGCAGCGTTGAAGGTGGGAGTGCTTATGAGCAGTTCTTC
TRBV30,TRBJ1-4,-,many,CAWSVRTQRSINEKLFF,TGTGCCTGGAGTGTTCGGACACAAAGGAGTATTAATGAAAAACTGTTTTTT
TRBV5-1,TRBJ2-7,-,many,CASSFGNLGEQYF,TGCGCCAGCAGCTTCGGGAACTTGGGCGAGCAGTACTTC
TRBV20-1,TRBJ2-1,TRBD2,many,CSATTREREAHTSYNEQFF,TGCAGTGCTACCACTCGGGAGCGGGAGGCCCATACATCTTACAATGAGCAGTTCTTC
TRBV6-5,TRBJ2-6,-,-,CASSYSANSGANVLTF,TGTGCCAGCAGTTACTCGGCGAACTCTGGGGCCAACGTCCTGACTTTC